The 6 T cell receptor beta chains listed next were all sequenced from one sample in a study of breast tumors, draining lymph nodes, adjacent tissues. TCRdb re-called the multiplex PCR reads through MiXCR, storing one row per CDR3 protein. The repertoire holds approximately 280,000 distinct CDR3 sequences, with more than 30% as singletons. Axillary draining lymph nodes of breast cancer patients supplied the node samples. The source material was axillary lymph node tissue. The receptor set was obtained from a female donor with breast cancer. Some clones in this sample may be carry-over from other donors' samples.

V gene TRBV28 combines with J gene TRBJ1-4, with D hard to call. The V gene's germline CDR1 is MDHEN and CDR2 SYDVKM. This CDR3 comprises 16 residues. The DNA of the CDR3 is TGTGCAACTGGAGGGCATTCGCCAACAACTAATGAAAAACTGTTTTTT. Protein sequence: CATGGHSPTTNEKLFF. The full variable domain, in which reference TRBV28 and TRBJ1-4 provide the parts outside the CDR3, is DVKVTQSSRYLVKRTGEKVFLECVQDMDHENMFWYRQDPGLGLRLIYFSYDVKMKEKGDIPEGYSVSREKKERFSLILESASTNQTSMYLCATGGHSPTTNEKLFFGSGTQLSVL.

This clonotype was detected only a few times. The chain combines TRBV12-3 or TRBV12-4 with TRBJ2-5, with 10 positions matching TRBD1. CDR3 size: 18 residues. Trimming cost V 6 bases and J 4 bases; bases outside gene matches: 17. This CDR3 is CASSTITGSGTGVETQYF. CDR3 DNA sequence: TGTGCCAGCAGCACTATAACAGGGTCTGGGACAGGGGTAGAGACCCAGTACTTC.

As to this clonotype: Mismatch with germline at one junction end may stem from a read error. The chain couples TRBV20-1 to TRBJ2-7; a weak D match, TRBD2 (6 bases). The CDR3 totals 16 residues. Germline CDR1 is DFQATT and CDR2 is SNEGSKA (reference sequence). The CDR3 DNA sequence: TGTAGTGCTACCCCTTTGAGAGCGACGGGAGTGCACGGGCAGTACTTC. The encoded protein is CSATPLRATGVHGQYF.

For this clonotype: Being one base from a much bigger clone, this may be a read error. CDR3 residues: CASSLEGVTPSGEQYF. DNA of the CDR3: TGTGCCAGCAGCTTAGAGGGGGTGACGCCCTCGGGCGAGCAGTACTTC. The chain combines TRBV11-3 with TRBJ2-7, with D possibly being TRBD1 or TRBD2 (5 bases each). The CDR3 loop spans 16 amino acids. Trimming took off 0 bases at V and 6 bases at J, with 18 bases between the two ends. Germline V CDR1 and CDR2: SGHNT, YENEEA.

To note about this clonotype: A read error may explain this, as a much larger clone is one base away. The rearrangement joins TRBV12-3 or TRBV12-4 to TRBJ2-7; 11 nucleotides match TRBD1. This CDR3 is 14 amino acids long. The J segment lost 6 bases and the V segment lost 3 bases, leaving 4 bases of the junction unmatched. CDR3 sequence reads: CASSFRTGGSEQYF. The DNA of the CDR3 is TGTGCCAGCAGTTTCCGGACAGGGGGCTCCGAGCAGTACTTC.

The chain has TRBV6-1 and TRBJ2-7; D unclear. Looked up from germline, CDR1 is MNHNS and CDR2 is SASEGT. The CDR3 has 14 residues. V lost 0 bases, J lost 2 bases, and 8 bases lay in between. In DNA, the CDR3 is TGTGCCAGCAGTGAAGCGGCACTGCCCTACGAGCAGTACTTC. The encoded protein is CASSEAALPYEQYF.